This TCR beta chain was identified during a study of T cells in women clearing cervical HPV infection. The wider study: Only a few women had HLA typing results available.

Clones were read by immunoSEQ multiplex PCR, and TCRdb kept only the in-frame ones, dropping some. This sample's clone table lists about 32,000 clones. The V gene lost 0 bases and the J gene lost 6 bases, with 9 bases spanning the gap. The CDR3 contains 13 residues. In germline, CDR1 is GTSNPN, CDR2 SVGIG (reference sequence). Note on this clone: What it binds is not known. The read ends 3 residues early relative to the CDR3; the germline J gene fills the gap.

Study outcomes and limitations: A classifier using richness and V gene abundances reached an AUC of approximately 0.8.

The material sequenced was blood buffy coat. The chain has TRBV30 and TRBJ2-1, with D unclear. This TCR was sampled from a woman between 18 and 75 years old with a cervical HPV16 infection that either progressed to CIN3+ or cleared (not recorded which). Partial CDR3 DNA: TGTGCCTGGAGTGTAGAGTTCAGCAATGAG. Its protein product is CAWSVEFSNE. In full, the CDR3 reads CAWSVEFSNEQFF.